These 10 T cell receptor beta chains originate from one sample sequenced in a study of T cells in Graves' hyperthyroidism and ophthalmopathy. It was RNA transcripts that yielded the amplified TCR beta CDR3 regions. First-round RT-PCR targeting the TCR CDR3 was performed with the HTBI primer set. MiXCR, run by TCRdb on the multiplex PCR reads, gives a single entry per CDR3 protein. The data contain 200,000 to 250,000 distinct CDR3 sequences, approximately 17% of them seen just once; the ten biggest clones take up roughly 53%. The sample was blood. The source of these receptors is a man aged 50 or older with Graves' hyperthyroidism.

This chain links TRBV29-1 with TRBJ2-1; D is uncertain. Trimming cost V 0 bases and J 0 bases, with 12 bases left between them. Per the germline V gene, CDR1 is SQVTM and CDR2 is ANQGSEA. The CDR3 loop spans 16 amino acids. Here the CDR3 DNA reads TGCAGCGTTGAAGATCCTGGCAGCAGCTCCTACAATGAGCAGTTCTTC. It yields the protein CSVEDPGSSSYNEQFF.

The chain employs TRBV7-3 and TRBJ1-5; tentative D call: TRBD1 (5 bases). With 2 bases removed from V and 11 bases from J, the gap between germline ends came to 13 bases. CDR1 is SGHTA, CDR2 FQGTGA, per germline. CDR3 length: 13 amino acids. The CDR3 protein is CASSLGAESAQHF. DNA for the CDR3: TGTGCCAGCAGCTTAGGGGCTGAGTCGGCCCAGCATTTT.

The chain is built from TRBV4-1 and TRBJ2-7; TRBD2 matches 7 bases. This CDR3 region has 18 residues. V shed 2 bases and J 2 bases; nucleotides not matched to a gene: 15. From germline, CDR1 is MGHRA and CDR2 YSYEKL. CDR3 nucleotides: TGCGCCAGCAGCCAAATGCTAGTGGGAGGGCCTTATCCCTACGAGCAGTACTTC. Its translation: CASSQMLVGGPYPYEQYF.

There are many counts of this clonotype. The chain carries TRBV5-1 and TRBJ2-1, with D possibly being TRBD2 (6 bases). The germline V gene has CDR1 SGHRS and CDR2 YFSETQ. V was cut by 0 bases and J by 6 bases, with 19 bases left in between. The CDR3 sequence is 17 residues long. CDR3: CASSLAIGREKGNEQFF. The CDR3 coding sequence is TGCGCCAGCAGCTTGGCCATCGGTCGGGAGAAGGGCAATGAGCAGTTCTTC.

This clonotype came up many times. The chain has TRBV6-1 and TRBJ1-1; tentatively, D is TRBD1 (6 bases). V lost 3 bases to trimming and J lost 3 bases, with 11 bases between them. This CDR3 has 14 amino acids. Germline values: CDR1 MNHNS, CDR2 SASEGT. CDR3 bases: TGTGCCAGCAGTGATGACAGGCCCTACACTGAAGCTTTCTTT. This codes for CASSDDRPYTEAFF.

Regarding this clonotype: This may be a read error: a much more frequent sequence differs by one nucleotide. The V call is TRBV7-2, the J call TRBJ2-3; 14 nucleotides match TRBD2. The V gene's germline CDR1 is SGHTA and CDR2 FQGNSA. This CDR3 spans 16 amino acids. Losses at the gene ends were 5 bases for V and 4 bases for J; bases not matched to a gene: 5. CDR3 nucleotide sequence: TGTGCCAGCAGCCTTCGACTAGCGGGAGGGCCAGATACGCAGTATTTT. Its translation: CASSLRLAGGPDTQYF.

This clonotype was counted between two and nine times. This may stem from a read error, because a much larger clone lies one nucleotide away. The chain uses TRBV11-2 and TRBJ2-1; 9 bases agree with TRBD2. Germline V CDR1 and CDR2: SGHAT, FQNNGV. CDR3 size: 15 residues. CDR3 DNA: TGTGCCAGCAGCTTAGGACTAGCGGCCTACAATGAGCAGCTCTTC. Translation: CASSLGLAAYNEQLF.

This clonotype appeared many times. The V and J genes are TRBV12-3 or TRBV12-4 and TRBJ2-7; D uncertain. Trimming left V 1 base short and J 3 bases short, with 10 bases between. CDR3 length: 14 residues. The CDR3 DNA sequence: TGTGCCAGCAGTTTAGGGGTAAACTTCTACGAGCAGTACTTC. Residues: CASSLGVNFYEQYF.

This clonotype was counted many times. The rearrangement links TRBV7-2 to TRBJ2-7; possibly TRBD2 for D (5 bases). V was cut by 4 bases and J by 0 bases, with 16 bases left in between. Germline lookup yields CDR1 SGHTA and CDR2 FQGNSA. There are 16 residues in the CDR3. In DNA form, the CDR3 reads TGTGCCAGCAGCTCCCCGAGGCCGGGGAACTCCTACGAGCAGTACTTC. Its protein is CASSSPRPGNSYEQYF.

At least ten counts were recorded for this clonotype. This chain joins TRBV3-1 and TRBJ2-5; TRBD2 aligns across 8 bases. In germline, CDR1 is LGHDT, CDR2 YNNKEL (reference sequence). The CDR3 is 14 amino acids. The V and J ends lost 1 base and 5 bases, in that order; junction bases with no gene match: 3. DNA for the CDR3: TGTGCCAGCAGCCAAGCGTCGGGAGGGGAGACCCAGTACTTC. It yields the protein CASSQASGGETQYF.